Following are 28 T cell receptor beta chains from one sample sequenced in a study of graft-versus-host responses after intestinal transplantation (dated by TCRdb to the early 2020s). What this sample's time point label stands for: cells obtained before transplantation from donor or recipient. These TCRs' antigens remain unknown. Library prep was done by the immunoSEQ multiplex PCR assay. Not all clones reach the TCRdb copy of this immuneACCESS table, which keeps in-frame sequences only. Checked studies attribute under half of the gap to unresolved V genes and leave the rest unexplained. The sample table contains some 80,000 clones; only one count was recorded for approximately 90% of them. 7.6% of the sample goes to the ten largest clones. Sequenced here: unstimulated CD8+ T cells sorted from spleen or lymph node cells, sampled before transplant. Receptor source: a human donor who was the organ donor for an intestinal transplant.

V usage is TRBV7-9 and J usage is TRBJ1-2, with D uncertain. The germline gives CDR1 SEHNR, CDR2 FQNEAQ (reference sequence). This CDR3 spans 17 amino acids. V was clipped by 5 bases and J by 8 bases, with 27 bases between them. CDR3 in DNA: TGTGCCAGCAGCCCAGGACCGCGGGCCGCCTCCGGGAAGGGCTACACCTTC. Its protein product is CASSPGPRAASGKGYTF.

This chain connects TRBV5-1 to TRBJ2-7; 8 nucleotides align to TRBD1. CDR3 length equals 17 residues. Trimming removed 3 bases from V and 5 bases from J; junction bases left unmatched: 16. CDR1 is SGHRS, CDR2 YFSETQ, per germline. CDR3 region: CASSWGDRTGNFHEQYF. The CDR3 DNA reads TGCGCCAGCAGCTGGGGCGACCGGACAGGGAACTTCCACGAGCAGTACTTC.

V is TRBV6-6 and J is TRBJ2-1; 7 nucleotides align to TRBD1. The germline V gene encodes CDR1 MNHNY and CDR2 SVGAGI (reference sequence). V gave up 0 bases and J gave up 4 bases; unmatched junction bases: 3. This CDR3 region has 15 residues. CDR3 in amino acids: CASSYSGTVYNEQFF. In DNA form, the CDR3 reads TGTGCCAGCAGTTACTCGGGGACAGTTTACAATGAGCAGTTCTTC.

The chain is built from TRBV2 and TRBJ2-7, with a possible D match to TRBD2 (6 bases). The V gene lost 3 bases and the J gene lost 2 bases, with 14 bases spanning the gap. Germline-derived CDR1 and CDR2 are SNHLY and FYNNEI. The CDR3 runs 15 residues. CDR3 DNA sequence: TGTGCCAGCAGTGATGGGACGGGACTGGCCTACGAGCAGTACTTC. It yields the protein CASSDGTGLAYEQYF.

V usage is TRBV2 and J usage is TRBJ1-3; perhaps TRBD1 as D (5 bases). The germline V gene encodes CDR1 SNHLY and CDR2 FYNNEI. CDR3 size: 16 residues. Trimming removed 2 bases at V and 0 bases at J, with 11 bases between. The CDR3 bases are TGTGCCAGCAGTGAATGGGGCAGACGCTCTGGAAACACCATATATTTT. Translated: CASSEWGRRSGNTIYF.

Points on this clone: An end of the junction does not agree with germline; a read error may underlie this. V usage is TRBV2 and J usage is TRBJ1-4; D ambiguous. Germline CDR1 is SNHLY and CDR2 is FYNNEI. The CDR3 length is 16 residues. CDR3 in DNA: TGTGCCAGCAGGGTAACCGCGTGGGGTGGAAATGAAGAACTGTTTTTT. Translation: CASRVTAWGGNEELFF.

The chain uses TRBV11-2 and TRBJ2-1, with 13 bases aligning to TRBD2. V shed 3 bases and J 4 bases; nucleotides not matched to a gene: 6. Germline CDR1 and CDR2: SGHAT and FQNNGV. The CDR3 length is 17 residues. The CDR3 spells CASSFVLAGGSYNEQFF. CDR3 nucleotides: TGTGCCAGCAGCTTTGTACTAGCGGGAGGGTCATACAATGAGCAGTTCTTC. The variable domain in full, with the rest retrieved from reference TRBV11-2 and TRBJ2-1, is EAGVAQSPRYKIIEKRQSVAFWCNPISGHATLYWYQQILGQGPKLLIQFQNNGVVDDSQLPKDRFSAERLKGVDSTLKIQPAKLEDSAVYLCASSFVLAGGSYNEQFFGPGTRLTVL.

The chain couples TRBV30 to TRBJ2-7; D tentatively reads TRBD1 or TRBD2 (5 bases each). V dropped 5 bases and J dropped 0 bases, with 17 bases sitting between them. Germline assignment: CDR1 GTSNPN and CDR2 SVGIG (reference sequence). There are 15 residues in the CDR3. CDR3 amino acids: CAWGRWDGSSYEQYF. The CDR3 coding sequence is TGTGCCTGGGGACGATGGGACGGAAGCTCCTACGAGCAGTACTTC.

V gene TRBV27 combines with J gene TRBJ2-1, with D unclear. From germline, CDR1 is MNHEY and CDR2 SMNVEV (reference sequence). V gave up 0 bases and J gave up 8 bases, with 8 bases separating them. The CDR3 length is 13 residues. CDR3 nucleotides: TGTGCCAGCAGTTTATCGTCCAGTCATGAGCAGTTCTTC. Its protein product is CASSLSSSHEQFF.

V is TRBV4-1 and J is TRBJ1-1; D remains unclear. The germline V gene has CDR1 MGHRA and CDR2 YSYEKL. The CDR3 is made up of 14 amino acids. V was pared by 1 base and J by 5 bases, with 11 bases between. The CDR3 protein is CASSQVAGRTEAFF. CDR3 bases: TGCGCCAGCAGCCAAGTCGCAGGACGGACTGAAGCTTTCTTT.

The rearrangement uses TRBV2 and TRBJ1-1; D may be TRBD1 (5 bases). V was trimmed by 8 bases and J by 3 bases, leaving 16 bases between them. Germline V lookup: CDR1 SNHLY, CDR2 FYNNEI. The CDR3 is 14 amino acids. The CDR3 DNA follows: TGTGCCAGCGAGGGACGGACTACCGACACTGAAGCTTTCTTT. Its protein is CASEGRTTDTEAFF.

The chain recombines TRBV29-1 with TRBJ2-5; 9 nucleotides align to TRBD1. TRBJ2-7 explains the end of the DNA better; the J call may be wrong. The CDR3 is 15 residues long. CDR1 and CDR2 (germline): SQVTM, ANQGSEA. The CDR3 loop reads CSAVNRDRVSYEQYF. In DNA, the CDR3 is TGCAGCGCCGTTAACCGGGACAGGGTCTCCTACGAGCAGTACTTC.

The chain is built from TRBV23-1 and TRBJ1-1; D might be TRBD1 (5 bases). TRBV23-1 is an open reading frame whose function is uncertain. V was trimmed by 4 bases and J by 4 bases, leaving 22 bases between them. The CDR3 spans 17 residues. In DNA form, the CDR3 reads TGCGCCAGCAGTCGTCTCCGCGTCGGGGGTAGAAGCACTGAAGCTTTCTTT. It codes for CASSRLRVGGRSTEAFF.

V usage is TRBV5-1 and J usage is TRBJ2-5; the D is unclear. The better agreement between TRBJ2-7 and the DNA end casts doubt on the J call. Germline assignment: CDR1 SGHRS and CDR2 YFSETQ. There are 13 residues in the CDR3. The CDR3 reads CASSRESSYEQYF. CDR3 bases: TGCGCCAGCAGCAGGGAAAGCTCCTACGAGCAGTACTTC.

This CDR3 reads CASSLKPPGWARRNYGYTF. In nucleotides, the CDR3 is TGCGCCAGCAGCCTAAAACCCCCGGGATGGGCGCGACGTAACTATGGCTACACCTTC. This chain uses TRBV5-1 with TRBJ1-2, with unresolved D. CDR3 size: 19 residues. Trimming cost V 4 bases and J 1 base, with 26 bases left between them. Germline CDR1 reads SGHRS; CDR2 reads YFSETQ.

The chain employs TRBV6-5 and TRBJ1-1, with 7 bases that match TRBD1. This CDR3 is 13 amino acids long. With 8 bases clipped from V and 2 bases from J, the junction kept 5 bases outside the gene matches. Germline V gives CDR1 MNHEY, CDR2 SVGAGI. The CDR3, as DNA: TGTGCCAGCTACAAAGGGGGCAACACTGAAGCTTTCTTT. This translates into CASYKGGNTEAFF.

The CDR3 region has the DNA TGTGCCAGCAGCTTAGTAGGACAGGGGGTACCCTACGAGCAGTACTTC. It encodes CASSLVGQGVPYEQYF. The V call is TRBV7-9, the J call TRBJ2-7; 10 positions match TRBD1. This CDR3 contains 16 residues. Germline V gene sequence: CDR1 SEHNR, CDR2 FQNEAQ (reference sequence). V lost 1 base to trimming and J lost 2 bases; unmatched junction nucleotides: 5.

The genes are TRBV5-4 and TRBJ1-2, with D uncertain. The CDR3 has 11 residues. Germline V gene lookup returns CDR1 SGHNT and CDR2 YYREEE (reference sequence). The V gene lost 0 bases and the J gene lost 3 bases, with 0 bases spanning the gap. The CDR3 is CASSLDYGYTF. The DNA for the CDR3 is TGTGCCAGCAGCTTGGACTATGGCTACACCTTC. Full variable domain (missing parts from reference TRBV5-4 and TRBJ1-2): ETGVTQSPTHLIKTRGQQVTLRCSSQSGHNTVSWYQQALGQGPQFIFQYYREEENGRGNFPPRFSGLQFPNYSSELNVNALELDDSALYLCASSLDYGYTFGSGTRLTVV.

The chain employs TRBV6-1 and TRBJ1-2, with D unresolved. Germline CDR1 reads MNHNS; CDR2 reads SASEGT. This CDR3 has 19 residues. The V gene lost 2 bases and the J gene lost 3 bases, with 25 bases spanning the gap. In DNA, the CDR3 is TGTGCCAGCAGTGAATCCTGGGTCTACTCGTCCCCGAGATACTATGGCTACACCTTC. This codes for CASSESWVYSSPRYYGYTF.

This clone appeared a single time. The rearrangement joins TRBV27 to TRBJ2-2, with D possibly matching TRBD2 (6 bases). V dropped 5 bases and J dropped 0 bases, with 10 bases sitting between them. The germline gives CDR1 MNHEY, CDR2 SMNVEV (reference sequence). The CDR3 runs to 15 residues. CDR3: CASSLGLANTGELFF. CDR3 in DNA: TGTGCCAGCAGTCTGGGACTCGCGAACACCGGGGAGCTGTTTTTT.

The chain couples TRBV5-1 to TRBJ2-3; 7 bases are a match to TRBD2. The ends lost 6 bases at V and 0 bases at J; junction bases unmatched: 7. This CDR3 comprises 15 residues. Looked up from germline, CDR1 is SGHRS and CDR2 is YFSETQ. The CDR3 loop is CASTPLAFSTDTQYF. The CDR3 region has the DNA TGCGCCAGCACCCCACTAGCGTTTAGCACAGATACGCAGTATTTT.

The chain joins TRBV6-1 to TRBJ1-1; D is ambiguous. V lost 4 bases and J lost 0, with 6 bases in between. The CDR3 extends over 13 amino acids. From germline, CDR1 is MNHNS and CDR2 SASEGT. CDR3 sequence: CASSGDLNTEAFF. The CDR3 nucleotides are TGTGCCAGCAGTGGGGATCTGAACACTGAAGCTTTCTTT.

This rearrangement joins TRBV4-2 to TRBJ1-1; D is uncertain. Germline CDR1 reads LGHNA; CDR2 reads YNFKEQ. Trimming took off 2 bases at V and 1 base at J, with 11 bases between the two ends. This CDR3 contains 15 residues. CDR3 residues: CASSQSPAGNTEAFF. DNA of the CDR3: TGTGCCAGCAGCCAATCCCCGGCGGGGAACACTGAAGCTTTCTTT.

A remark on this clone: The germline gene is not matched at one end of the junction; a read error may be the cause. The chain links TRBV7-6 to TRBJ1-6; unclear D gene. Germline lookup yields CDR1 SGHVS and CDR2 FNYEAQ. CDR3 length: 13 residues. The CDR3 is CASGLEVGSPLHF. For the CDR3, the DNA is TGTGCCAGCGGCTTAGAGGTGGGCTCACCCCTCCACTTT.

CDR3 sequence reads: CASSPWAGGRDTQYF. As DNA, the CDR3 is TGTGCCAGCAGTCCCTGGGCGGGAGGAAGAGATACGCAGTATTTT. V is TRBV11-2 and J is TRBJ2-3; 8 positions agree with TRBD2. The CDR3 sequence is 15 residues long. Germline CDR1 and CDR2: SGHAT and FQNNGV. The junction had 10 bases not matched to a gene; V was cut back by 6 bases and J by 5 bases.

The chain joins TRBV6-5 to TRBJ2-5; D is undetermined. The assigned J gene may be wrong: the sequence end matches TRBJ2-7 better. The CDR3 totals 14 residues. The germline CDR1 and CDR2 sequences are MNHEY and SVGAGI. The CDR3 sequence is CASSYSKGSYEQYF. The DNA of the CDR3 is TGTGCCAGCAGTTACTCGAAGGGTTCCTACGAGCAGTACTTC.

The V gene is TRBV5-6, the J gene TRBJ2-1; D not resolved. Germline CDR1 SGHDT, CDR2 YYEEEE. V was clipped by 2 bases and J by 3 bases, with 12 bases between them. The CDR3 totals 15 residues. In DNA, the CDR3 is TGTGCCAGCAGCTTTCTGGGGTCGGACTACAATGAGCAGTTCTTC. Amino acids: CASSFLGSDYNEQFF.

This clone was found once. This chain uses TRBV18 with TRBJ2-7; possibly TRBD1 for D (5 bases). With 2 bases removed from V and 6 bases from J, the gap between germline ends came to 14 bases. The germline V gene has CDR1 KGHSH and CDR2 LQKENI. The length of the CDR3 is 14 residues. The CDR3 bases are TGTGCCAGCTCACCAGAGCGCAGGGTGAGCGAGCAGTACTTC. Residues: CASSPERRVSEQYF.